Reported below is one T cell receptor (beta chain). The sample belongs to a study of blood T cell repertoires in COVID-19. TCRdb's table, derived via immunoSEQ multiplex PCR, lists solely in-frame clones and lacks some. The table lists a few hundred thousand clones, around nine tenths of them singletons. Researchers sorted participants into cohorts using their self-reported clinical history. Trimming removed 4 bases from V and 7 bases from J; junction bases left unmatched: 3. Germline lookup yields CDR1 SGHTA and CDR2 FQGTGA. The CDR3 has 13 residues. The sequencing sample was made of PBMCs or T cells enriched from blood (not recorded which). The chain combines TRBV7-3 with TRBJ2-5; 10 bases agree with TRBD2. The source of this sequence is a woman aged 50 to 60 who had recovered from COVID-19. CDR3: CASSSSGRGTQYF. The DNA for the CDR3 is TGTGCCAGCAGCTCAAGCGGGAGGGGGACCCAGTACTTC.